This note documents a single TCR beta chain sequence. A second PCR, run for about 7 to 11 cycles, used a sample-barcoded 5' primer plus a J-beta primer mix. MiXCR, applied by TCRdb to the 5' RACE reads, yields one record per CDR3 protein. The repertoire holds 1.5 million to 2 million distinct CDR3 sequences, with roughly 28% as singletons. This entry is derived from a study of blood T cells in healthy people across ages. Trimming removed 3 bases from V and 3 bases from J, with 3 bases in between. Germline V gives CDR1 SGHDN, CDR2 FVKESK. The CDR3 is 12 amino acids. This chain links TRBV14 with TRBJ1-3; D remains unclear. The material sequenced was blood. This clonotype was sampled from a woman aged 30 to 39 in good health. CDR3 nucleotide sequence: TGTGCCAGCAGCCACATTGGAAACACCATATATTTT. It encodes CASSHIGNTIYF.